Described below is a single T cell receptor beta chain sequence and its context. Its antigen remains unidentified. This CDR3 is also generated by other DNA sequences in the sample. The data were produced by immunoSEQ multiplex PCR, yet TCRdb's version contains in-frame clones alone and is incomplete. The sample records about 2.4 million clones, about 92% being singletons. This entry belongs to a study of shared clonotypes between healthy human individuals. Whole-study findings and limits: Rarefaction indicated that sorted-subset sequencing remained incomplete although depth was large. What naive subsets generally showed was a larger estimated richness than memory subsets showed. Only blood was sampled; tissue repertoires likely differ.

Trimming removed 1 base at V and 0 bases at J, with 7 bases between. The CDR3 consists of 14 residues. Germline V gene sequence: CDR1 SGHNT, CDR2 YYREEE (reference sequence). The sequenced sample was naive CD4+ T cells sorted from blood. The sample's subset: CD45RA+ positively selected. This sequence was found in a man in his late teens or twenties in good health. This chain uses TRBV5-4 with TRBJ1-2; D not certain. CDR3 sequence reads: CASSLLGSNYGYTF. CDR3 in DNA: TGTGCCAGCAGCTTGCTCGGATCTAACTATGGCTACACCTTC. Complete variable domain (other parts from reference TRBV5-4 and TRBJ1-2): ETGVTQSPTHLIKTRGQQVTLRCSSQSGHNTVSWYQQALGQGPQFIFQYYREEENGRGNFPPRFSGLQFPNYSSELNVNALELDDSALYLCASSLLGSNYGYTFGSGTRLTVV.